The next 29 T cell receptor beta chains were all read from a single sample in a study of T cells after yellow fever vaccination. TCRdb reprocessed the 5' RACE reads via MiXCR and lists one record per CDR3 protein. The data contain some 290,000 distinct CDR3 sequences, about 10% of them singletons. This sample comprised CD4+ T cells sorted from PBMCs, obtained 45 days after the yellow fever booster vaccination. These receptors came from a man younger than 35 who received the YFV17D yellow fever vaccine.

This clonotype has only a few counts. In nucleotides, the CDR3 is TGCGCCAGCAGCTTCCCTGGGGGAAACTCCTACGAGCAGTACTTC. Translated: CASSFPGGNSYEQYF. The chain employs TRBV10-2 and TRBJ2-7; the D call may be TRBD1 or TRBD2 (5 bases each). The length of the CDR3 is 15 residues. The V end lost 6 bases, the J end lost 0 bases, and 15 bases lay between the germline ends. CDR1 and CDR2 from the germline V gene are WSHSY and SAAADI.

Ten or more counts support this clonotype. The chain joins TRBV5-1 to TRBJ2-2; D is perhaps TRBD2 (5 bases). CDR3 length: 14 residues. Germline CDR1 reads SGHRS; CDR2 reads YFSETQ. V shed 4 bases and J shed 6 bases, with 13 bases lying between them. DNA of the CDR3: TGCGCCAGCAGCATCCTCGGGAAGGCCGGGGAGCTGTTTTTT. It encodes CASSILGKAGELFF.

The chain couples TRBV27 to TRBJ1-4, with TRBD1 as a possible D gene (5 bases). V shed 7 bases and J shed 10 bases, with 28 bases lying between them. The CDR3 totals 17 residues. From germline, CDR1 is MNHEY and CDR2 SMNVEV (reference sequence). As DNA, the CDR3 is TGTGCCAGCAAGGAATGGGACGGTGCTTCACATGGGCGAAAACTGTTTTTT. The encoded protein is CASKEWDGASHGRKLFF.

This clonotype has at least ten counts. In nucleotides, the CDR3 is TGTGCCAGCAGCTTAGAGAGATGGGGCAATGAGCAGTTCTTC. It encodes CASSLERWGNEQFF. The V gene is TRBV7-8, the J gene TRBJ2-1; D unresolved. Germline assignment: CDR1 SGHVS and CDR2 FQNEAQ. Trimming shortened V by 1 base and J by 6 bases, and 10 bases separated the two germline ends. CDR3 size: 14 residues.

The rearrangement uses TRBV2 and TRBJ1-2, with unresolved D. V shed 6 bases and J shed 3 bases, with 11 bases lying between them. The germline gives CDR1 SNHLY, CDR2 FYNNEI. The CDR3 loop spans 13 amino acids. The CDR3 bases are TGTGCCAGCAGAGACACGGAAGACTATGGCTACACCTTC. Protein: CASRDTEDYGYTF.

This clonotype was found a few times. The chain employs TRBV12-3 or TRBV12-4 and TRBJ2-3; no firm D call. Trimming took off 3 bases at V and 3 bases at J, with 7 bases between the two ends. CDR3 length: 13 residues. CDR3 DNA: TGTGCCAGCAGTTTTCAGGAGACAGATACGCAGTATTTT. Translating gives CASSFQETDTQYF.

In this sample, this clonotype turned up a few times. The V and J genes are TRBV18 and TRBJ1-5; D not resolved. CDR3 length: 14 amino acids. Deletions cut 2 bases from V and 3 bases from J, with 8 bases between. Germline CDR1 and CDR2: KGHSH and LQKENI. CDR3 residues: CASSPEEANQPQHF. CDR3 DNA sequence: TGTGCCAGCTCACCAGAGGAAGCCAATCAGCCCCAGCATTTT.

This clonotype was found many times. The J gene is TRBJ1-4, the V gene TRBV20-1; TRBD1 aligns across 7 bases. The CDR3 length is 12 residues. Germline V CDR1 and CDR2: DFQATT, SNEGSKA (reference sequence). V shed 6 bases, J shed 7 bases, and the junction held 5 bases outside the gene matches. The DNA for the CDR3 is TGCAGTGCGGTTAGGGGGCTTGAAAAACTGTTTTTT. Its protein product is CSAVRGLEKLFF.

This clonotype has a count of ten or more. The chain recombines TRBV29-1 with TRBJ2-3; 7 bases agree with TRBD2. This CDR3 has 13 amino acids. Looked up from germline, CDR1 is SQVTM and CDR2 is ANQGSEA. After removal of 4 bases from V and 2 bases from J, the junction contained 3 bases not matched to a gene. CDR3 sequence (DNA): TGCAGCGTTGCTCGGGAGGTCACAGATACGCAGTATTTT. Protein sequence: CSVAREVTDTQYF.

The chain joins TRBV6-5 to TRBJ1-1, with 7 bases identical to TRBD1. The junction had 9 bases not matched to a gene; V was cut back by 4 bases and J by 4 bases. The germline V gene encodes CDR1 MNHEY and CDR2 SVGAGI. The CDR3 spans 15 residues. The DNA for the CDR3 is TGTGCCAGCAGTTCGAGACAGGGCCAGGGCACTGAAGCTTTCTTT. It specifies CASSSRQGQGTEAFF.

In this sample, this clonotype turned up a few times. J is TRBJ2-3 and V is TRBV18, with D uncertain. The CDR3 has 15 amino acids. Germline CDR1 KGHSH, CDR2 LQKENI. Trimming stripped 3 bases from V and 5 bases from J, with 15 bases between. This CDR3 is CASSPTPTPGDTQYF. The CDR3 nucleotides read TGTGCCAGCTCACCCACACCTACCCCGGGAGATACGCAGTATTTT.

This clonotype has at least ten counts. The chain joins TRBV18 to TRBJ2-2; a possible D gene is TRBD1 (5 bases). The CDR3 loop spans 16 amino acids. In germline, CDR1 is KGHSH, CDR2 LQKENI. Trimming left V 2 bases short and J 7 bases short, with 17 bases between. The CDR3 protein is CASSPSSTAWIGELFF. In nucleotides, the CDR3 is TGTGCCAGCTCACCATCATCGACAGCGTGGATCGGGGAGCTGTTTTTT.

J is TRBJ1-2 and V is TRBV7-2; 8 bases agree with TRBD1. Per the germline V gene, CDR1 is SGHTA and CDR2 is FQGNSA. The V segment lost 1 base and the J segment 8 bases; nucleotides outside the gene matches: 3. There are 13 residues in the CDR3. The CDR3 bases are TGTGCCAGCAGCTTAGTCAGGGGGCGAGGCTACACCTTC. This codes for CASSLVRGRGYTF.

This sequence joins TRBV2 and TRBJ2-3; D unresolved. CDR3 length: 14 residues. Germline V gene data show CDR1 as SNHLY and CDR2 as FYNNEI. V lost 5 bases and J 2 bases, leaving 11 bases between the germline ends. CDR3 in amino acids: CASSTRTLTDTQYF. As DNA, the CDR3 is TGTGCCAGCAGTACACGTACCCTCACAGATACGCAGTATTTT.

This clonotype has just a few counts. V is TRBV7-2 and J is TRBJ2-2, with a weak D call TRBD2 (6 bases). The germline V and J ends were trimmed by 5 bases and 2 bases, with 12 bases remaining between them. There are 15 residues in the CDR3. The V gene's germline CDR1 is SGHTA and CDR2 FQGNSA. The CDR3 region is CASSLGLHNTGELFF. DNA of the CDR3: TGTGCCAGCAGCCTGGGACTCCACAACACCGGGGAGCTGTTTTTT.

This clonotype came up a few times. J is TRBJ2-7 and V is TRBV4-1, with TRBD2 matching over 7 bases. The germline V gene has CDR1 MGHRA and CDR2 YSYEKL. With 10 bases clipped from V and 11 bases from J, the junction kept 14 bases outside the gene matches. The CDR3 runs 12 residues. The CDR3 loop reads CAIPKGPGREYV. CDR3 nucleotide sequence: TGCGCCATCCCAAAAGGGCCAGGGAGGGAGTACGTC.

This clonotype was counted a few times. The rearrangement uses TRBV12-3 or TRBV12-4 and TRBJ2-7; tentatively, D is TRBD1 (6 bases). The V end was cut by 1 base, the J end by 3 bases, with 10 bases between. This CDR3 is built from 14 residues. The CDR3 is CASSLGDTHYEQYF. The CDR3 bases are TGTGCCAGCAGTTTAGGGGACACTCACTACGAGCAGTACTTC.

This clonotype showed up many times. The chain recombines TRBV5-1 with TRBJ2-7; no reliable D call. The CDR3 length is 14 residues. Trimming cost V 0 bases and J 5 bases, with 12 bases left between them. Germline CDR1 reads SGHRS; CDR2 reads YFSETQ. The CDR3 reads CASSLVTDRDEQYF. The DNA of the CDR3 is TGCGCCAGCAGCTTGGTTACAGATAGGGACGAGCAGTACTTC. The variable domain in full, with the rest retrieved from reference TRBV5-1 and TRBJ2-7, is KAGVTQTPRYLIKTRGQQVTLSCSPISGHRSVSWYQQTPGQGLQFLFEYFSETQRNKGNFPGRFSGRQFSNSRSEMNVSTLELGDSALYLCASSLVTDRDEQYFGPGTRLTVT.

This clonotype was observed a handful of times. The V call is TRBV3-1, the J call TRBJ1-1; weak D call: TRBD1 (5 bases). The CDR3 is 14 residues long. V was clipped by 1 base and J by 0 bases, with 6 bases between them. CDR1 LGHDT and CDR2 YNNKEL come from the germline V gene (reference sequence). The CDR3 coding sequence is TGTGCCAGCAGCCAAGGACAGATGAACACTGAAGCTTTCTTT. Translating it yields CASSQGQMNTEAFF.

This chain uses TRBV6-5 with TRBJ1-4, with a possible D match to TRBD1 (6 bases). CDR1 is MNHEY, CDR2 SVGAGI, per germline. The CDR3 loop spans 15 amino acids. Trimming cost V 6 bases and J 2 bases, with 13 bases left between them. The CDR3 here is CASRVRGFTNEKLFF. The CDR3 DNA is TGTGCCAGCAGAGTCAGGGGTTTTACTAATGAAAAACTGTTTTTT.

This clonotype has just a few counts. The J gene is TRBJ2-2, the V gene TRBV12-3 or TRBV12-4; D may be TRBD1 (6 bases). The CDR3 is 15 amino acids. Trimming took 3 bases from V and 3 from J, leaving 11 bases between them. The CDR3 nucleotides are TGTGCCAGCAGTTTGGCAGGGGTGGACACCGGGGAGCTGTTTTTT. Translation gives CASSLAGVDTGELFF.

This clonotype has a handful of counts. The genes are TRBV9 and TRBJ2-2; D is possibly TRBD1 (6 bases). The V gene's germline CDR1 is SGDLS and CDR2 YYNGEE. V lost 4 bases and J lost 0, with 10 bases in between. CDR3 length: 15 amino acids. The CDR3 DNA reads TGTGCCAGCAGCCAGTGGGGGCCGAACACCGGGGAGCTGTTTTTT. Its protein product is CASSQWGPNTGELFF.

This clonotype was seen many times. CDR3 protein: CAIGTGGDTQYF. The CDR3 region has the DNA TGTGCCATCGGGACTGGGGGAGATACGCAGTATTTT. The chain recombines TRBV10-3 with TRBJ2-3; D might be TRBD2 (6 bases). Germline CDR1 and CDR2: ENHRY and SYGVKD. The germline V and J ends were trimmed by 8 bases and 5 bases, with 11 bases remaining between them. This CDR3 is 12 amino acids long.

This clonotype was seen repeatedly, ten times or more. The chain employs TRBV10-3 and TRBJ1-5; D is uncertain. There are 15 residues in the CDR3. The germline CDR1 and CDR2 sequences are ENHRY and SYGVKD. Trimming took 0 bases from V and 0 from J, leaving 6 bases between them. CDR3 DNA: TGTGCCATCAGTGAGTCCCAGACTAGCAATCAGCCCCAGCATTTT. As protein: CAISESQTSNQPQHF.

There are a few counts of this clonotype. This sequence joins TRBV7-9 and TRBJ1-6, with 10 bases matching TRBD1. The CDR3 spans 18 residues. V lost 2 bases to trimming and J lost 8 bases; unmatched junction nucleotides: 12. CDR1 and CDR2 from the germline V gene are SEHNR and FQNEAQ (reference sequence). The CDR3 DNA follows: TGTGCCAGCAGCTTATATGGGACAGGGGTGCCTGGGTATTCACCCCTCCACTTT. This translates into CASSLYGTGVPGYSPLHF.

V is TRBV20-1 and J is TRBJ2-4; 7 bases map to TRBD1. After removal of 4 bases from V and 0 bases from J, the junction contained 12 bases not matched to a gene. Germline CDR1 DFQATT, CDR2 SNEGSKA (reference sequence). The CDR3 has 17 amino acids. The CDR3 reads CSAKGSWDSEAKNIQYF. In DNA, the CDR3 is TGCAGTGCTAAAGGATCCTGGGACAGTGAAGCCAAAAACATTCAGTACTTC.

This clonotype was detected many times. The CDR3 nucleotides are TGCGCCAGCAGCCCGGACAGGGGGAAAGATACGCAGTATTTT. Translating it yields CASSPDRGKDTQYF. The genes are TRBV5-1 and TRBJ2-3; 10 nucleotides match TRBD1. With V trimmed by 4 bases and J by 5 bases, 4 bases remained unmatched. Germline V gene sequence: CDR1 SGHRS, CDR2 YFSETQ. The CDR3 has 14 residues.

V gene TRBV5-1 combines with J gene TRBJ1-1, with TRBD1 matching 7 bases. Trimming removed 2 bases from V and 7 bases from J; junction bases left unmatched: 8. Germline CDR1 SGHRS, CDR2 YFSETQ. The CDR3 has 14 residues. The CDR3 loop reads CASSLAGQGDEAFF. Written as DNA, the CDR3 is TGCGCCAGCAGCTTAGCGGGGCAGGGGGATGAAGCTTTCTTT.

This clonotype has only a few counts. This sequence joins TRBV24-1 and TRBJ2-5, with D perhaps matching TRBD1 or TRBD2 (5 bases each). The CDR3 loop spans 15 amino acids. Germline loops: CDR1 KGHDR, CDR2 SFDVKD. The germline V and J ends were trimmed by 2 bases and 1 base, with 10 bases remaining between them. The chain's CDR3 is CATSDSVGTQETQYF. CDR3 in DNA: TGTGCCACCAGTGATTCGGTGGGGACCCAAGAGACCCAGTACTTC.